This TCR beta chain was sequenced in a study of cytotoxic CD8 clonotypes in ibrutinib-treated CLL. Study at large: Researchers reported ten to eleven relapsed/refractory and about 14 treatment-naive patients, 17 to 18 of them IGHV unmutated. Mean values per sample were 260,000 or so productive templates and 94,082 productive rearrangements. Overall study results and limits: Exceeding age-matched healthy donors, baseline clonality also tracked the counts of circulating CD8+ T cells.

Clones were sequenced by immunoSEQ multiplex PCR, and TCRdb holds only the in-frame ones, with some missing. This sample has some 300,000 clones, with about 77% found just once. This clone is a singleton in its sample. What it binds is unknown. The CDR3 consists of 16 residues. CDR1 and CDR2 from the germline V gene are LNHNV and YYDKDF (reference sequence). Trimming removed 1 base at V and 0 bases at J, with 12 bases between. The V call is TRBV15, the J call TRBJ1-1; D remains ambiguous. The origin of this receptor is a human donor with chronic lymphocytic leukemia. The sequences come from PBMCs, collected before ibrutinib treatment. The chain's CDR3 is CATSRVGGLLNTEAFF. The CDR3 nucleotides are TGTGCCACCAGCAGAGTCGGAGGACTGCTGAACACTGAAGCTTTCTTT.